This T cell receptor (beta chain) was identified during a study of CD8 T cells in Susac syndrome. Germline loops: CDR1 SQVTM, CDR2 ANQGSEA. V dropped 5 bases and J dropped 2 bases, with 12 bases sitting between them. The CDR3 has 13 amino acids. Study-wide results and caveats: A relatively small number of individuals underwent TCR sequencing and HLA analysis.

The sequenced target, TCR beta, came from blood CD8+ and CD4+ T cells. RNA, at about 0.5 to 1 ug, was reverse transcribed with random hexamers. The method of amplification for TCR beta CDR3 was immunoSEQ multiplex PCR, covering 54 Vbeta and 13 Jbeta. TCRdb recomputed calls from the immunoSEQ multiplex PCR reads with MiXCR, one row per CDR3 protein. The sample shows roughly 140,000 distinct CDR3 sequences, nearly 95% of them seen only once. As for this clonotype: Antigen: not known.

V gene TRBV29-1 combines with J gene TRBJ2-5, with D possibly being TRBD2 (5 bases). The receptor's source is a human donor in good health. Sequences were obtained from CD8+ T cells from PBMCs. The CDR3 is CSVTSGVQETQYF. DNA of the CDR3: TGCAGCGTTACATCCGGGGTACAAGAGACCCAGTACTTC.